The 6 T cell receptor beta chains below come from one sample, sequenced in a study of blood T cell repertoires in COVID-19. Assay: immunoSEQ multiplex PCR; the TCRdb copy retains only in-frame clones and omits some. The sample shows about 180,000 clones, 85% to 90% of them seen only once. The sequenced material came from peripheral blood. All receptors derive from a man aged 70-80 years with active or convalescent COVID-19.

V usage is TRBV6-2 or TRBV6-3 and J usage is TRBJ1-1, with D perhaps TRBD1 (6 bases). The CDR3 totals 14 residues. Trimming stripped 2 bases from V and 1 base from J, with 8 bases between. Germline loops: CDR1 MNHEY, CDR2 SVGEGT. Here the CDR3 reads CASSYSRGNTEAFF. Written as DNA, the CDR3 is TGTGCCAGCAGTTACAGCAGGGGGAACACTGAAGCTTTCTTT.

V and J are TRBV27 and TRBJ1-5; D remains unclear. CDR1 is MNHEY, CDR2 SMNVEV, per germline (reference sequence). The CDR3 contains 14 residues. V lost 6 bases and J lost 2, with 11 bases in between. In DNA, the CDR3 is TGTGCCAGCAGGGTTGGGCAGGGCAATCAGCCCCAGCATTTT. Amino acid sequence: CASRVGQGNQPQHF.

The gene calls are TRBV29-1 and TRBJ1-4, with 9 bases lining up with TRBD1. Germline V CDR1 and CDR2: SQVTM, ANQGSEA. Trimming took 7 bases from V and 7 from J; bases not matched to a gene: 10. The CDR3 runs 14 residues. The CDR3 DNA reads TGCAGCGCTCAACGGGGACAGGGAACTGAAAAACTGTTTTTT. It encodes CSAQRGQGTEKLFF.

This chain uses TRBV15 with TRBJ2-1, with 7 bases identical to TRBD2. The CDR3 has 15 amino acids. Per the germline V gene, CDR1 is LNHNV and CDR2 is YYDKDF (reference sequence). The V gene end was trimmed by 4 bases and the J gene end by 6 bases; junction bases not matched to a gene: 9. The CDR3 nucleotides read TGTGCCACCAGCAAGGAGTGGGGGGGGGTCAATGAGCAGTTCTTC. Protein sequence: CATSKEWGGVNEQFF. The full variable domain, with the rest looked up from reference TRBV15 and TRBJ2-1, is DAMVIQNPRYQVTQFGKPVTLSCSQTLNHNVMYWYQQKSSQAPKLLFHYYDKDFNNEADTPDNFQSRRPNTSFCFLDIRSPGLGDTAMYLCATSKEWGGVNEQFFGPGTRLTVL.

The chain couples TRBV19 to TRBJ2-7, with D possibly TRBD1 on 5 matching bases. With 3 bases removed from V and 3 bases from J, the gap between germline ends came to 9 bases. The CDR3 extends over 13 amino acids. CDR1 LNHDA and CDR2 SQIVND come from the germline V gene (reference sequence). The CDR3, as DNA: TGTGCCAGTAGTATGCGCCAGGGCTACGAGCAGTACTTC. Translating it yields CASSMRQGYEQYF.

V usage is TRBV6-5 and J usage is TRBJ1-2, with 10 bases lining up with TRBD1. Germline V gene sequence: CDR1 MNHEY, CDR2 SVGAGI. V was clipped by 6 bases and J by 10 bases; unmatched bases: 11. There are 14 residues in the CDR3. The CDR3 DNA reads as TGTGCCAGCAGGACCCCCGGGACAGGGGCTGTCTACACCTTC. As protein: CASRTPGTGAVYTF.